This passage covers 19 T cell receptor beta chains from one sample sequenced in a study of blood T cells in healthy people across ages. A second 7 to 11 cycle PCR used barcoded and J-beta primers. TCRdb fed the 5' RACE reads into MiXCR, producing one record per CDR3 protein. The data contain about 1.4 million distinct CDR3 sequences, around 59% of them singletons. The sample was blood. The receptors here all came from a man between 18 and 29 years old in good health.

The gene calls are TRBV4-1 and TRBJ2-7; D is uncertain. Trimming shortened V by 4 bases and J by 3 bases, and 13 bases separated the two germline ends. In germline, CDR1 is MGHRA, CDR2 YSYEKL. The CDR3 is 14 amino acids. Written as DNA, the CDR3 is TGCGCCAGCAGCCGAGTCCAGAATGACTACGAGCAGTACTTC. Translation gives CASSRVQNDYEQYF.

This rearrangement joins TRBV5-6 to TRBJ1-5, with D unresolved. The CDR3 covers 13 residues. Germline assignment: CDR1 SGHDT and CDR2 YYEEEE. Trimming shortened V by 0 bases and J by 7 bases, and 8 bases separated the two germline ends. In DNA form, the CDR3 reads TGTGCCAGCAGCTTGGGGCGGCGGCAGCCCCAGCATTTT. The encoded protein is CASSLGRRQPQHF.

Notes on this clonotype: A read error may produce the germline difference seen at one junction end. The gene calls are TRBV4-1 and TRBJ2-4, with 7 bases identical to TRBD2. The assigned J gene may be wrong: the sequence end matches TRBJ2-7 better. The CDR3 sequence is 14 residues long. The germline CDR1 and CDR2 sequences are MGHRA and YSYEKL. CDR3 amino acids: CASSQRDYSNEQYF. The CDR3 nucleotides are TGCGCCAGCAGCCAACGGGACTACTCCAACGAGCAGTACTTC.

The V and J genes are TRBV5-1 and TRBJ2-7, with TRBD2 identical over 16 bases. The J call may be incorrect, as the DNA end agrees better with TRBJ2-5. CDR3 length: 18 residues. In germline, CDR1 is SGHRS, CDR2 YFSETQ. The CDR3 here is CASSFMGLAGGVGETQYF. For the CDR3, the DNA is TGCGCCAGCAGCTTTATGGGACTAGCGGGAGGGGTTGGAGAGACCCAGTACTTC.

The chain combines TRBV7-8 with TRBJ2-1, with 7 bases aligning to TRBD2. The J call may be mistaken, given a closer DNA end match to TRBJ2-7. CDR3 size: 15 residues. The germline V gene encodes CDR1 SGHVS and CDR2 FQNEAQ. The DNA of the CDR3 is TGTGCCAGCAGCCCTCGGGACTACCAATACAATGAGCAGTACTTC. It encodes CASSPRDYQYNEQYF.

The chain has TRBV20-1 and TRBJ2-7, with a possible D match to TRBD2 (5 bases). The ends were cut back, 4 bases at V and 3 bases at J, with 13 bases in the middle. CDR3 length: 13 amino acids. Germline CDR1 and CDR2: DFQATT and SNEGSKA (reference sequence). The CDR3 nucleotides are TGCAGTGCTACTAGCTCATGGAACTACGAGCAGTACTTC. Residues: CSATSSWNYEQYF.

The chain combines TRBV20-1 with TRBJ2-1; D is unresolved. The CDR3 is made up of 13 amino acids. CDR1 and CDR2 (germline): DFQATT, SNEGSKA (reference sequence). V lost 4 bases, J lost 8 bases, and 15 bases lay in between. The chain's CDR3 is CSAIVAEEYEQFF. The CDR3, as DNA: TGCAGTGCTATCGTAGCAGAGGAGTATGAGCAGTTCTTC.

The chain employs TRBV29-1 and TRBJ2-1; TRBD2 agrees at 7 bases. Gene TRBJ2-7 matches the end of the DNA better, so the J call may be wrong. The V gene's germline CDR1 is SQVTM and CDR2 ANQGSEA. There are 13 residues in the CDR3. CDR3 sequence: CSGAGFLYNEQYF. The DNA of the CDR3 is TGCAGCGGAGCGGGGTTCCTCTACAATGAGCAGTACTTC.

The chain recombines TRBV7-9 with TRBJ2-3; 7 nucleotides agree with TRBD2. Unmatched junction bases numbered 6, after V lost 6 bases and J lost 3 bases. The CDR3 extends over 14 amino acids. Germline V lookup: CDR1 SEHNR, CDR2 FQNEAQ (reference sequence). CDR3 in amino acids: CASRPRLATDTQYF. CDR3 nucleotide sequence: TGTGCCAGCAGACCTCGACTAGCTACAGATACGCAGTATTTT.

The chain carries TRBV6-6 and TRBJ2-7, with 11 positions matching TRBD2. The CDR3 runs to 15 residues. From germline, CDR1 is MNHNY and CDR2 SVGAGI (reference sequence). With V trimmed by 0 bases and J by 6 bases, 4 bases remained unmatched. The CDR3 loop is CASSYSASGRPEQYF. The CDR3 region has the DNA TGTGCCAGCAGTTACTCAGCTAGCGGGAGGCCCGAGCAGTACTTC.

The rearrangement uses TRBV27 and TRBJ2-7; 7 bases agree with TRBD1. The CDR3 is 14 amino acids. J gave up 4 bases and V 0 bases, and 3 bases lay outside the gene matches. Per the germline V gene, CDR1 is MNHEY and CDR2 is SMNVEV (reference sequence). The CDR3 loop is CASSLSQGLYEQYF. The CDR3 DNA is TGTGCCAGCAGTTTATCACAGGGGTTGTACGAGCAGTACTTC.

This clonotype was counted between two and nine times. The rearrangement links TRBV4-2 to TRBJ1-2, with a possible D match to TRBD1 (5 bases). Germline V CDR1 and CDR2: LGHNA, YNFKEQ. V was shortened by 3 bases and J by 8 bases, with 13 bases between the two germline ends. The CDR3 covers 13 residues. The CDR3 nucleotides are TGTGCCAGCAGCCAGATTCAGGGAGACGGCTACACCTTC. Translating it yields CASSQIQGDGYTF.

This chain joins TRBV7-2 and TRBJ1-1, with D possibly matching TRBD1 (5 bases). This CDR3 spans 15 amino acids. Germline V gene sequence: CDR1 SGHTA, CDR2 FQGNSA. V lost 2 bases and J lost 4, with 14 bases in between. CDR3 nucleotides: TGTGCCAGCAGCTTAAGGGGTCCGACTCTCACTGAAGCTTTCTTT. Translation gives CASSLRGPTLTEAFF.

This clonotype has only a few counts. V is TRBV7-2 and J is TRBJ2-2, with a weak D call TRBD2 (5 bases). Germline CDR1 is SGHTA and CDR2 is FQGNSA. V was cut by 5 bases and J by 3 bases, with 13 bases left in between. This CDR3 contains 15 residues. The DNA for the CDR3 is TGTGCCAGCAGCCACGGGGAGCGTGACACCGGGGAGCTGTTTTTT. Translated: CASSHGERDTGELFF.

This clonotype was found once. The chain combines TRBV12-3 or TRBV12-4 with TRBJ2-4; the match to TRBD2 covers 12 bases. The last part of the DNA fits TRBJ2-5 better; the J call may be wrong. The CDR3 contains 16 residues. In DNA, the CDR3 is TGTGCCAGCAGCTGGTACACTAGCGGGAGGATGGAGACCCAGTACTTC. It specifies CASSWYTSGRMETQYF.

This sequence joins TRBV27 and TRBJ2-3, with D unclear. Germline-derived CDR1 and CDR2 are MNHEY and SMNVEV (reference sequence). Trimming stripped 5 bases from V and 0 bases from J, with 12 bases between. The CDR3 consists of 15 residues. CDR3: CASSDRASSTDTQYF. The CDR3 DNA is TGTGCCAGCAGTGATAGGGCTTCTAGCACAGATACGCAGTATTTT.

The CDR3 DNA sequence: TGTGCCAGCAGCTTCGGACCGCGGGACAGCCTTGGGGAGCAGTACTTC. It specifies CASSFGPRDSLGEQYF. This sequence joins TRBV7-6 and TRBJ2-5, with D possibly being TRBD1 (7 bases). Trimming pared 3 bases from V and 11 bases from J, leaving 25 bases between. The CDR3 loop spans 16 amino acids. The germline V gene has CDR1 SGHVS and CDR2 FNYEAQ.

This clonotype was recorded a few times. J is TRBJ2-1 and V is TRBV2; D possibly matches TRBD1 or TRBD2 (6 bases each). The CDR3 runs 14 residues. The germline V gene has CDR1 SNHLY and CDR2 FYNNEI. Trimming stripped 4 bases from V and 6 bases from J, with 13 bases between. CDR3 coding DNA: TGTGCCAGCAGTGGGGACATAGCGGCCAATGAGCAGTTCTTC. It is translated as CASSGDIAANEQFF.

The CDR3 is CASSTIVGESRHTQYF. The CDR3 DNA reads TGTGCCAGCAGCACCATCGTGGGGGAGAGTCGACATACGCAGTATTTT. The chain recombines TRBV11-2 with TRBJ2-3; tentatively, D is TRBD1 or TRBD2 (5 bases each). CDR1 and CDR2 from the germline V gene are SGHAT and FQNNGV. V lost 5 bases and J lost 7, with 22 bases in between. The CDR3 length is 16 residues.